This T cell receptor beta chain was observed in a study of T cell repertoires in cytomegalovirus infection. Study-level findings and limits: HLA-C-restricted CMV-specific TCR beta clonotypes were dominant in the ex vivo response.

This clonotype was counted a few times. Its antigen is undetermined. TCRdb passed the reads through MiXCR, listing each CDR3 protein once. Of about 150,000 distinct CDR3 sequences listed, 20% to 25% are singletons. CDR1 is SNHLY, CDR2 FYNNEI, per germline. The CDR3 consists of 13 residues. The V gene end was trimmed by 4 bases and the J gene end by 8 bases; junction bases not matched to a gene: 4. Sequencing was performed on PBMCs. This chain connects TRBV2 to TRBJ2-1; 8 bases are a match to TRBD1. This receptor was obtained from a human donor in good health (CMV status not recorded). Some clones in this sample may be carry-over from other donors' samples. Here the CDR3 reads CASSGQGSHEQFF. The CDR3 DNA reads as TGTGCCAGCAGTGGACAGGGGTCCCATGAGCAGTTCTTC.